This T cell receptor (beta chain) was observed in a study of blood T cell repertoires in COVID-19. Overall study: The United States, Italy and Spain provided the acute and convalescent COVID-19 samples. The cDNA or gDNA used as material had been derived from T cells, B-cell-depleted T cells, or PBMCs.

As originally analysed: Estimates of nucleated cell counts were drawn from the amplification of reference gene primers. The method was immunoSEQ multiplex PCR; TCRdb's version includes in-frame clones alone and lacks a portion of them. V, J and clone size are taken as reported in that table, and D and trimming were inferred from the DNA itself. Here the sample spans approximately 160,000 clones, 90% to 95% being singletons. CDR1 is MNHEY, CDR2 SVGAGI, per germline. The CDR3 loop spans 14 amino acids. V gave up 6 bases and J gave up 4 bases, with 16 bases separating them. V and J are TRBV6-5 and TRBJ2-7; possibly TRBD1 for D (6 bases). The sample consisted of peripheral blood. The receptor was derived from a man aged 45 to 65 with acute or convalescent COVID-19. The CDR3, as DNA: TGTGCCAGCAGAGACGCCCCGGGACATTACGAGCAGTACTTC. It encodes CASRDAPGHYEQYF.